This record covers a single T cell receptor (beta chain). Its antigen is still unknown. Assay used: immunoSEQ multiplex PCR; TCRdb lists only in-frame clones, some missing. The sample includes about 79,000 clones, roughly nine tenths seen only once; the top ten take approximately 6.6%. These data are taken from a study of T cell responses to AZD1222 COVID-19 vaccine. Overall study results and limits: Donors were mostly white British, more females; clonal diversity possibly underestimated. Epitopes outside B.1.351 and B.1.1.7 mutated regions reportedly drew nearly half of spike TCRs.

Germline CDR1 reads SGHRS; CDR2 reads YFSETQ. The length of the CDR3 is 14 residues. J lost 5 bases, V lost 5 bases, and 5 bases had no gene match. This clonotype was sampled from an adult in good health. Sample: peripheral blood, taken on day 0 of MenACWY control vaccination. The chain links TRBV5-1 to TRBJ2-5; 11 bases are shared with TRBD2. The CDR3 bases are TGCGCCAGCAGGCCCGGGACTAGCGGCGAGACCCAGTACTTC. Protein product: CASRPGTSGETQYF.